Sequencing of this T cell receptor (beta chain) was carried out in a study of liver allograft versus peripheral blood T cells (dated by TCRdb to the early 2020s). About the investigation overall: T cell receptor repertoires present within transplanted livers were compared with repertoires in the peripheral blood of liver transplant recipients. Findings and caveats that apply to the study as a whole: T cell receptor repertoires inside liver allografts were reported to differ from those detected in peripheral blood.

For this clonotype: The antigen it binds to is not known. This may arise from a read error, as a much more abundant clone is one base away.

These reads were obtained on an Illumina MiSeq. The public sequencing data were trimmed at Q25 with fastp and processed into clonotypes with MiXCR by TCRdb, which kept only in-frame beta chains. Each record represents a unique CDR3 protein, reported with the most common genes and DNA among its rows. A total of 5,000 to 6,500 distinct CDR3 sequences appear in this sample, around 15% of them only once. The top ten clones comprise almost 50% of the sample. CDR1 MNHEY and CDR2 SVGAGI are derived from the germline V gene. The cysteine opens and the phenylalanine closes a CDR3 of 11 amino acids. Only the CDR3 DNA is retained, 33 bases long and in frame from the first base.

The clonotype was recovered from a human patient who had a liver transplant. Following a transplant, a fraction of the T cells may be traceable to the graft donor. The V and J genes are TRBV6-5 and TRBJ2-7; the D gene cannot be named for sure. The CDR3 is CASSTGGEKYF. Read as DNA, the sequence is TGTGCCAGCAGTACGGGCGGCGAGAAGTACTTC.